The 20 T cell receptor beta chains reported below all come from one sample, sequenced in a study of regulatory T cells in long-lasting Graves disease. The time point is: newly diagnosed GD, antithyroid drugs for less than 3 months. PBMC-derived RNA was used for the TCR library. iRepertoire HTBI primers and Arm-PCR of CDR3 regions built TCR beta libraries. TCRdb re-called the multiplex PCR reads with MiXCR, one entry per CDR3 protein. The repertoire consists of some 250,000 distinct CDR3 sequences, with about 18% occurring once and the leading ten covering approximately 20%. The source material was peripheral blood mononuclear cells (PBMCs), sampled at new diagnosis, from a patient treated with antithyroid drugs. The receptor set was obtained from a female donor with Graves disease.

Comment on this clonotype: A much larger clone differs by one base, so this may be a read error. The CDR3 ends on some other residue instead of the conserved phenylalanine or tryptophan, so this is likely a read error. The rearrangement links TRBV9 to TRBJ2-5, with D perhaps matching TRBD2 (6 bases). The J call may be incorrect, as the DNA end agrees better with TRBJ2-1. CDR1 and CDR2 from the germline V gene are SGDLS and YYNGEE. The CDR3 loop spans 13 amino acids. The CDR3 DNA reads TGTGCCAGCAGCATGGGGGGAAGCGATGAGCAGTTCGTC. It encodes CASSMGGSDEQFV.

In this sample, this clonotype turned up many times. This chain uses TRBV5-1 with TRBJ2-3; TRBD2 matches 14 bases. The ends lost 4 bases at V and 4 bases at J; junction bases unmatched: 17. CDR1 and CDR2 from the germline V gene are SGHRS and YFSETQ. The CDR3 sequence is 20 residues long. The CDR3 sequence: CASSPPPTSGRGFAADTQYF. The CDR3 DNA is TGCGCCAGCAGCCCTCCCCCGACTAGCGGGAGGGGGTTTGCCGCAGATACGCAGTATTTT.

The chain has TRBV19 and TRBJ2-2; TRBD1 or TRBD2 may be the D gene (5 bases each). Germline V gives CDR1 LNHDA, CDR2 SQIVND (reference sequence). V lost 6 bases and J 0 bases, leaving 23 bases between the germline ends. This CDR3 region has 19 residues. CDR3 amino acids: CASRSVILRGQANTGELFF. CDR3 nucleotides: TGTGCCAGTAGAAGCGTGATCCTTCGGGGCCAGGCGAACACCGGGGAGCTGTTTTTT.

This rearrangement joins TRBV5-4 to TRBJ2-2, with TRBD1 as a possible D gene (5 bases). The V and J ends lost 4 bases and 4 bases respectively, with 17 bases between them. Germline CDR1 SGHNT, CDR2 YYREEE (reference sequence). The CDR3 runs to 16 residues. The DNA for the CDR3 is TGTGCCAGCAGCACCGGAAAAGGAGACAGCACCGGGGAGCTGTTTTTT. Protein sequence: CASSTGKGDSTGELFF.

This clonotype has ten or more counts. This sequence joins TRBV2 and TRBJ2-2; D call uncertain. V was clipped by 7 bases and J by 4 bases, with 10 bases between them. Germline loops: CDR1 SNHLY, CDR2 FYNNEI. The CDR3 has 13 residues. CDR3 residues: CASTPKITGELFF. CDR3 coding DNA: TGTGCCAGCACCCCGAAGATCACCGGGGAGCTGTTTTTT.

The chain uses TRBV6-1 and TRBJ2-3; a weak D match, TRBD2 (6 bases). V lost 6 bases and J 6 bases, leaving 28 bases between the germline ends. The CDR3 has 18 residues. The germline V gene has CDR1 MNHNS and CDR2 SASEGT. The CDR3, as DNA: TGTGCCAGCAGCGGAGGGGCCAGGATAGGCGGCGGCTGGGATACGCAGTATTTT. Its translation: CASSGGARIGGGWDTQYF.

This clonotype came up many times. The chain employs TRBV20-1 and TRBJ2-2; 8 positions agree with TRBD2. This CDR3 is built from 14 residues. Trimming took 3 bases from V and 3 from J; bases not matched to a gene: 3. The germline CDR1 and CDR2 sequences are DFQATT and SNEGSKA (reference sequence). CDR3 region: CSARASGYTGELFF. DNA of the CDR3: TGCAGTGCTAGGGCTAGCGGGTACACCGGGGAGCTGTTTTTT.

The rearrangement joins TRBV6-1 to TRBJ2-5, with 7 bases identical to TRBD2. Germline CDR1 and CDR2: MNHNS and SASEGT. The CDR3 is 15 residues long. V shed 6 bases, J shed 3 bases, and the junction held 10 bases outside the gene matches. The CDR3, as DNA: TGTGCCAGCAGCTCCCTCACGGCGGGAGAAGAGACCCAGTACTTC. It translates to CASSSLTAGEETQYF.

This clonotype was observed many times. This chain uses TRBV12-3 or TRBV12-4 with TRBJ1-1; D is undetermined. This CDR3 has 13 amino acids. V was shortened by 7 bases and J by 1 base, with 10 bases between the two germline ends. The CDR3 DNA reads TGTGCCAGCACGTTATCAGCGAACACTGAAGCTTTCTTT. This translates into CASTLSANTEAFF.

This clonotype was detected ten times or more. V and J are TRBV7-6 and TRBJ2-5; no clear D. The CDR3 loop spans 13 amino acids. The V end lost 5 bases, the J end lost 5 bases, and 12 bases lay between the germline ends. Germline CDR1 and CDR2: SGHVS and FNYEAQ. In DNA, the CDR3 is TGTGCCAGCAGCACCATCCCGGCGGAGACCCAGTACTTC. Residues: CASSTIPAETQYF.

This clonotype was seen at least ten times. This rearrangement joins TRBV4-2 to TRBJ1-1, with TRBD1 matching over 7 bases. The CDR3 runs to 15 residues. The germline V gene encodes CDR1 LGHNA and CDR2 YNFKEQ. V lost 2 bases to trimming and J lost 1 base; unmatched junction nucleotides: 4. The CDR3 nucleotides are TGTGCCAGCAGCCAATCGGGACAGTCGAACACTGAAGCTTTCTTT. Amino acids: CASSQSGQSNTEAFF.

This clonotype has ten or more counts. J is TRBJ2-3 and V is TRBV12-3 or TRBV12-4, with 10 bases lining up with TRBD2. This CDR3 contains 15 residues. Unmatched junction bases numbered 3, after V lost 5 bases and J lost 1 base. CDR3 region: CASSVTSGGTDTQYF. CDR3 in DNA: TGTGCCAGCAGTGTCACTAGCGGGGGCACAGATACGCAGTATTTT.

This clonotype was detected ten times or more. This rearrangement joins TRBV7-9 to TRBJ2-6, with 7 bases that match TRBD2. The CDR3 is made up of 17 amino acids. Trimming cost V 5 bases and J 5 bases; bases outside gene matches: 12. Germline assignment: CDR1 SEHNR and CDR2 FQNEAQ (reference sequence). The CDR3 reads CASSQLGGGARANVLTF. As DNA, the CDR3 is TGTGCCAGCAGCCAACTGGGGGGAGGGGCTAGGGCCAACGTCCTGACTTTC.

A few counts support this clonotype. The rearrangement uses TRBV27 and TRBJ1-2, with a possible D match to TRBD1 (5 bases). V was clipped by 3 bases and J by 8 bases, with 19 bases between them. The CDR3 is 15 amino acids. Germline V CDR1 and CDR2: MNHEY, SMNVEV (reference sequence). As DNA, the CDR3 is TGTGCCAGCAGTTTTAGGGGTGGAGGGGTTGGAGGCTACACCTTC. Its translation: CASSFRGGGVGGYTF.

As for this clonotype: The germline gene is not matched at one end of the junction; a read error may be the cause. This sequence joins TRBV20-1 and TRBJ2-4, with D possibly being TRBD2 (5 bases). This CDR3 has 13 amino acids. Germline V gene lookup returns CDR1 DFQATT and CDR2 SNEGSKA (reference sequence). As DNA, the CDR3 is TGCAGTGCCCCGATAGGGAGCAGAAACATTCAGTGCTTC. This encodes CSAPIGSRNIQCF.

The chain recombines TRBV5-1 with TRBJ1-5; 9 bases agree with TRBD1. The CDR3 runs to 13 residues. The germline V gene has CDR1 SGHRS and CDR2 YFSETQ. J was trimmed by 11 bases and V by 1 base; bases with no gene match: 4. Here the CDR3 DNA reads TGCGCCAGCAGCTTGTCGACAGGGGGGGCCCAGCATTTT. This encodes CASSLSTGGAQHF.

About this clonotype: With a much larger clone just one base away, this may be a read error. This chain uses TRBV4-1 with TRBJ1-4; no clear D. CDR1 MGHRA and CDR2 YSYEKL come from the germline V gene. The ends were cut back, 3 bases at V and 0 bases at J, with 8 bases in the middle. The CDR3 is 15 amino acids. CDR3 in amino acids: CASSQRAATNEKLFF. The CDR3, as DNA: TGCGCCAGCAGCCAGAGAGCAGCAACTAATGAAAAACTGTTTTTT.

This clonotype appeared many times. The J gene is TRBJ2-1, the V gene TRBV12-3 or TRBV12-4; 9 nucleotides align to TRBD2. Unmatched junction bases numbered 10, after V lost 3 bases and J lost 10 bases. The CDR3 has 15 amino acids. The CDR3 nucleotides read TGTGCCAGCAGTTTGACCAGCGGGAGGCCGGGGGAGCAGTTCTTC. Protein product: CASSLTSGRPGEQFF.

The chain is built from TRBV7-9 and TRBJ1-1, with D unclear. There are 13 residues in the CDR3. The germline V and J ends were trimmed by 8 bases and 11 bases, with 21 bases remaining between them. CDR1 and CDR2 (germline): SEHNR, FQNEAQ (reference sequence). CDR3 nucleotide sequence: TGTGCCAGCGCCGGTGGCAGCCTCGGTGGGGCTTTCTTT. Translating gives CASAGGSLGGAFF.

A few counts support this clonotype. In nucleotides, the CDR3 is TGTGCCAGTAGTATAGATTCAGCTACAGATACGCAGTATTTT. This encodes CASSIDSATDTQYF. The J gene is TRBJ2-3, the V gene TRBV19, with D unclear. Germline V gene sequence: CDR1 LNHDA, CDR2 SQIVND (reference sequence). CDR3 size: 14 residues. V lost 0 bases and J 3 bases, leaving 7 bases between the germline ends.